The sequence of this TCR beta chain was determined in a study of CXCR3-negative and CXCR3-positive naive CD8 T cells. Study-wide findings and caveats: Naive CXCR3-positive and CXCR3-negative cells shared TRBV-TRBJ usage; memory cells diverged. Hydrophobicity of TRB CDR3s was greater in CXCR3-positive naive cells than in CXCR3-negative naive cells.

This clonotype is deemed medium-sized by its frequency. Its antigen is still unknown. Libraries of TRB cDNA were made by 5' RACE and carried UMIs. TCRdb re-called the 5' RACE reads, yielding one record per CDR3 amino acid sequence without DNA. The sample has roughly 7,200 distinct CDR3 sequences; the top ten hold around 1.6%. The CDR3 has 16 residues. Naive CD8+ T lymphocytes were specified as CD45RO-CCR7+CD27+CD95-. The clonotype comes from a human donor in good health. Some clones in this sample may be carry-over from other donors' samples. The sequenced material came from naive CXCR3+ CD8+ T cells from blood. Described subset: CD45RO-CCR7+CD27+CD95- naive CD8+ T cells expressing CXCR3 (TNR3+). This chain connects TRBV1 to TRBJ1-5; TCRdb's D call of TRBD1 is untestable without DNA. TRBV1 is a listed pseudogene. CDR3 region: CTSSQAGGGGNQPQHF.